Included here is one TCR beta chain sequence, with context. The antigen is undetermined. Repertoires were generated with immunoSEQ multiplex PCR, while TCRdb's copy carries only in-frame clones and drops some. Counted here are almost 700,000 clones, about 90% occurring once; the ten biggest clones make up 24%. These data originate in a study of shared clonotypes between healthy human individuals. Study as a whole: Every donor yielded three CD4 naive, three CD4 memory, two CD8 naive and one CD8 memory plate. Study-level findings and limits: Relative to clonotypes present in all four donors, those not shared had lower generation probabilities. Inspection by rarefaction showed sorted-subset sequencing to be incomplete despite large depth.

CDR3 size: 14 residues. The germline V gene has CDR1 MNHEY and CDR2 SMNVEV (reference sequence). V lost 6 bases and J lost 6; bases outside the gene matches: 8. It was CD45RO-negative cells, positively selected for CCR7, that made up naive CD8 cells, with terminally differentiated effector memory CD45RA+ cells excluded. Every one of the donors was a Caucasian adult that lived in Nashville, Tennessee. The rearrangement joins TRBV27 to TRBJ2-7; TRBD1 aligns across 10 bases. Material: naive CD8+ T cells sorted from blood. The sequence was collected from a man younger than 40 in good health. CDR3 in DNA: TGTGCCAGCAGGCCCGGGACAGGGGTTGGCGAGCAGTACTTC. Its translation: CASRPGTGVGEQYF.